What follows are 25 T cell receptor beta chains derived from one specimen sequenced in a study of blood T cell repertoires in COVID-19. Generated by immunoSEQ multiplex PCR, the TCRdb table keeps only in-frame clones and is missing some. Here the sample spans approximately 200,000 clones, less than 85% being singletons. The sample comprised PBMCs or T cells enriched from blood (not recorded which). The receptor set was obtained from a middle-aged man who had recovered from COVID-19.

This rearrangement joins TRBV4-1 to TRBJ1-4, with D hard to call. V lost 1 base and J lost 4, with 10 bases in between. Germline V lookup: CDR1 MGHRA, CDR2 YSYEKL. CDR3 size: 15 residues. The CDR3 bases are TGCGCCAGCAGCCAAGTAGGCGGGATTAATGAAAAACTGTTTTTT. Its translation is CASSQVGGINEKLFF.

The genes are TRBV12-5 and TRBJ2-7, with 8 bases that match TRBD2. V was pared by 5 bases and J by 6 bases, with 9 bases of the junction left unmatched. There are 14 residues in the CDR3. Germline lookup yields CDR1 LGHNT and CDR2 FRNRAP. The CDR3 region has the DNA TGTGCTAGTGGTCTATCAGCGGGAGCGGGCGAGCAGTACTTC. It specifies CASGLSAGAGEQYF. The variable domain in full, with the rest retrieved from reference TRBV12-5 and TRBJ2-7, is DARVTQTPRHKVTEMGQEVTMRCQPILGHNTVFWYRQTMMQGLELLAYFRNRAPLDDSGMPKDRFSAEMPDATLATLKIQPSEPRDSAVYFCASGLSAGAGEQYFGPGTRLTVT.

The V and J genes are TRBV29-1 and TRBJ1-2, with 12 bases matching TRBD1. CDR1 SQVTM and CDR2 ANQGSEA come from the germline V gene. The CDR3 consists of 14 residues. The V gene end was trimmed by 3 bases and the J gene end by 6 bases; junction bases not matched to a gene: 5. The CDR3 DNA follows: TGCAGCGTTGACGGGACAGGGGGCGCCAATGGCTACACCTTC. This translates into CSVDGTGGANGYTF.

This clone was detected a few times. Other DNA sequences in the same sample also yield this CDR3. V gene TRBV5-1 combines with J gene TRBJ1-4; 9 positions match TRBD1. Trimming at V came to 4 bases and at J to 5 bases, leaving 6 bases not matched to a gene. The CDR3 is made up of 15 amino acids. In germline, CDR1 is SGHRS, CDR2 YFSETQ. The CDR3: CASSPGGTGNEKLFF. Here the CDR3 DNA reads TGCGCCAGCAGCCCCGGCGGGACAGGGAATGAAAAACTGTTTTTT. Supplemented by reference TRBV5-1 and TRBJ1-4, the full variable domain reads KAGVTQTPRYLIKTRGQQVTLSCSPISGHRSVSWYQQTPGQGLQFLFEYFSETQRNKGNFPGRFSGRQFSNSRSEMNVSTLELGDSALYLCASSPGGTGNEKLFFGSGTQLSVL.

This rearrangement joins TRBV5-1 to TRBJ2-5, with D perhaps matching TRBD2 (5 bases). CDR1 and CDR2 from the germline V gene are SGHRS and YFSETQ. The CDR3 contains 12 residues. Deletions cut 4 bases from V and 5 bases from J, with 9 bases between. CDR3 DNA sequence: TGCGCCAGCAGCGTGGGGAGTGAGACCCAGTACTTC. Translated: CASSVGSETQYF.

This clone was recorded at least ten times. This chain connects TRBV10-1 to TRBJ2-2; possibly TRBD2 for D (6 bases). This CDR3 has 16 amino acids. The germline V gene has CDR1 WNHNN and CDR2 SYGVQD (reference sequence). Trimming removed 0 bases at V and 1 base at J, with 9 bases between. In DNA form, the CDR3 reads TGCGCCAGCAGTGAGTCGGTGGGGGGGAACACCGGGGAGCTGTTTTTT. Its translation is CASSESVGGNTGELFF.

V usage is TRBV6-5 and J usage is TRBJ2-1; no reliable D call. Germline V lookup: CDR1 MNHEY, CDR2 SVGAGI. V was shortened by 4 bases and J by 4 bases, with 11 bases between the two germline ends. The CDR3 consists of 14 residues. The DNA for the CDR3 is TGTGCCAGCAGTTTCCTGGGCTCTTACAATGAGCAGTTCTTC. Its translation: CASSFLGSYNEQFF.

This clone was picked up a small number of times. The CDR3 DNA follows: TGTGCCAGCAGTGAGGACAGGGGCGCCTACGAGCAGTACTTC. It codes for CASSEDRGAYEQYF. The rearrangement uses TRBV2 and TRBJ2-7; TRBD1 matches at 9 bases. The CDR3 runs to 14 residues. The V segment lost 3 bases and the J segment 2 bases; nucleotides outside the gene matches: 2. The germline gives CDR1 SNHLY, CDR2 FYNNEI.

This chain uses TRBV12-3 or TRBV12-4 with TRBJ2-7; D uncertain. V lost 7 bases, J lost 5 bases, and 3 bases lay in between. The CDR3 is 9 amino acids. In DNA, the CDR3 is TGTGCCAGCATCAACGAGCAGTACTTC. Residues: CASINEQYF.

This clone showed up just a few times. The chain joins TRBV12-5 to TRBJ2-1, with TRBD2 identical over 9 bases. V trimming: 6 bases; J trimming: 7 bases; junction bases outside the gene matches: 10. Per the germline V gene, CDR1 is LGHNT and CDR2 is FRNRAP. The CDR3 has 15 residues. The CDR3 reads CASGKVSGRKNEQFF. Here the CDR3 DNA reads TGTGCTAGTGGGAAGGTTAGCGGGAGAAAGAATGAGCAGTTCTTC.

The chain combines TRBV5-4 with TRBJ2-1; TRBD2 agrees at 15 bases. Germline V gives CDR1 SGHNT, CDR2 YYREEE (reference sequence). With V trimmed by 1 base and J by 4 bases, 12 bases remained unmatched. There are 20 residues in the CDR3. The CDR3 loop is CASSLLVGLAGGPSYNEQFF. As DNA, the CDR3 is TGTGCCAGCAGCTTGTTGGTTGGACTAGCGGGAGGGCCGTCTTACAATGAGCAGTTCTTC.

The genes are TRBV18 and TRBJ2-7, with 7 bases lining up with TRBD1. The V gene's germline CDR1 is KGHSH and CDR2 LQKENI. This CDR3 spans 13 amino acids. Trimming cost V 6 bases and J 2 bases; bases outside gene matches: 4. The CDR3 DNA sequence: TGTGCCAGCTCCCAGGGGACAGCCTACGAGCAGTACTTC. This gives the protein CASSQGTAYEQYF.

The V call is TRBV5-6, the J call TRBJ2-2; D is ambiguous. From germline, CDR1 is SGHDT and CDR2 YYEEEE. Trimming left V 5 bases short and J 4 bases short, with 6 bases between. The CDR3 extends over 12 amino acids. The CDR3 DNA follows: TGTGCCAGCAGAAGAGGCACCGGGGAGCTGTTTTTT. It encodes CASRRGTGELFF.

CDR3 region: CASSFSSNHSPLHF. The CDR3, as DNA: TGTGCCAGCAGCTTTAGCAGTAACCATTCACCCCTCCACTTT. This chain uses TRBV5-6 with TRBJ1-6; no definite D call. This CDR3 has 14 amino acids. V dropped 2 bases and J dropped 8 bases, with 11 bases sitting between them. Germline V gene data show CDR1 as SGHDT and CDR2 as YYEEEE.

The sample holds many counts of this clone. The chain has TRBV12-3 or TRBV12-4 and TRBJ2-7; D is ambiguous. The CDR3 is made up of 13 amino acids. V was trimmed by 8 bases and J by 4 bases, leaving 15 bases between them. This chain's CDR3 is CASSSSPIYEQYF. The CDR3 DNA reads TGTGCCAGCTCTTCTAGTCCCATATACGAGCAGTACTTC.

Comments on this clone: Within the sample, other DNA sequences also encode this same CDR3. CDR3 amino acids: CASSLRPNSGTEAFF. The CDR3 nucleotides are TGTGCCAGCAGCTTACGGCCCAACTCGGGTACTGAAGCTTTCTTT. The gene calls are TRBV7-2 and TRBJ1-1; no clear D. The V end lost 2 bases, the J end lost 5 bases, and 15 bases lay between the germline ends. The CDR3 length is 15 residues. Germline CDR1 SGHTA, CDR2 FQGNSA.

V gene TRBV7-9 combines with J gene TRBJ2-7; D perhaps matches TRBD1 (6 bases). The CDR3 has 16 residues. Trimming stripped 5 bases from V and 2 bases from J, with 19 bases between. Germline CDR1 reads SEHNR; CDR2 reads FQNEAQ (reference sequence). The chain's CDR3 is CASSPAEGQDAYEQYF. The CDR3 nucleotides read TGTGCCAGCAGCCCGGCTGAGGGACAAGATGCCTACGAGCAGTACTTC. Supplemented by reference TRBV7-9 and TRBJ2-7, the full variable domain reads DTGVSQNPRHKITKRGQNVTFRCDPISEHNRLYWYRQTLGQGPEFLTYFQNEAQLEKSRLLSDRFSAERPKGSFSTLEIQRTEQGDSAMYLCASSPAEGQDAYEQYFGPGTRLTVT.

The chain carries TRBV24-1 and TRBJ1-3, with D possibly being TRBD1 (5 bases). The CDR3 is made up of 14 amino acids. Deletions cut 3 bases from V and 4 bases from J, with 9 bases between. The germline V gene encodes CDR1 KGHDR and CDR2 SFDVKD. This CDR3 reads CATSDGRGGNTIYF. The CDR3, as DNA: TGTGCCACCAGTGATGGGAGGGGAGGAAACACCATATATTTT.

The V and J genes are TRBV30 and TRBJ2-3; 12 bases fit TRBD2. Germline CDR1 is GTSNPN and CDR2 is SVGIG (reference sequence). This CDR3 spans 20 amino acids. Trimming at V came to 2 bases and at J to 0 bases, leaving 15 bases not matched to a gene. The CDR3 coding sequence is TGTGCCTGGAGTTCAGGGGTTAGGAGGACTAGCGGGACTAGCACAGATACGCAGTATTTT. It yields the protein CAWSSGVRRTSGTSTDTQYF.

The chain links TRBV28 to TRBJ2-7; perhaps TRBD1 as D (7 bases). Trimming cost V 3 bases and J 0 bases, with 12 bases left between them. From germline, CDR1 is MDHEN and CDR2 SYDVKM. The CDR3 loop spans 15 amino acids. The CDR3 DNA reads TGTGCCAGCAGTTTGGGGGGACAGATCTCCTACGAGCAGTACTTC. This encodes CASSLGGQISYEQYF.

The chain combines TRBV27 with TRBJ1-4; D is perhaps TRBD1 (6 bases). This CDR3 has 17 amino acids. In germline, CDR1 is MNHEY, CDR2 SMNVEV (reference sequence). V gave up 0 bases and J gave up 7 bases, with 18 bases separating them. For the CDR3, the DNA is TGTGCCAGCAGTTTATCGGTTTTCGGGGGGCCTATTGAAAAACTGTTTTTT. Its translation: CASSLSVFGGPIEKLFF.

V and J are TRBV6-4 and TRBJ2-1; possibly TRBD2 for D (6 bases). Trimming pared 3 bases from V and 6 bases from J, leaving 18 bases between. The germline V gene encodes CDR1 MRHNA and CDR2 SNTAGT. CDR3 size: 16 residues. This chain's CDR3 is CASSELGLDPTNEQFF. CDR3 coding DNA: TGTGCCAGCAGTGAATTGGGACTGGACCCCACCAATGAGCAGTTCTTC.

The J gene is TRBJ2-5, the V gene TRBV3-1 (or the pseudogene TRBV3-2), with 9 nucleotides matching TRBD2. After removal of 3 bases from V and 0 bases from J, the junction contained 8 bases not matched to a gene. CDR3 length equals 17 residues. Germline V lookup: CDR1 LGHDT, CDR2 YNNKEL (reference sequence). In nucleotides, the CDR3 is TGTGCCAGCAGCCAGAAAAACAGCGGGAGGAACCAAGAGACCCAGTACTTC. It is translated as CASSQKNSGRNQETQYF.

The genes are TRBV4-3 and TRBJ2-5; 7 nucleotides agree with TRBD1. Trimming removed 4 bases from V and 2 bases from J; junction bases left unmatched: 4. Germline-derived CDR1 and CDR2 are LGHNA and YSLEER. This CDR3 spans 14 amino acids. The CDR3 bases are TGCGCCAGCAGCCCCCCGGGACAGCAAGAGACCCAGTACTTC. This codes for CASSPPGQQETQYF.

CDR3 nucleotide sequence: TGTGCCAGCAGCTACGGGACACCGAGCACCGGGGAGCTGTTTTTT. It translates to CASSYGTPSTGELFF. This rearrangement joins TRBV11-2 to TRBJ2-2; TRBD1 might be the D (6 bases). CDR1 is SGHAT and CDR2 is FQNNGV in the germline V gene. V was pared by 4 bases and J by 4 bases, with 13 bases between. The CDR3 loop spans 15 amino acids.